Below, 8 T cell receptor beta chains from the same sample are listed, as sequenced in a study of T cells in localized non-small cell lung cancer. Measured with immunoSEQ multiplex PCR; TCRdb has only the in-frame clones, and not every one. This table holds around 4,600 clones, roughly 29% found once. The material was lung tumor tissue, obtained before any cancer treatment. The receptors shown here come from a man aged 40 to 70 with stage III squamous cell lung carcinoma.

About this clone: Germline is not matched at one junction end, which may reflect a read error. The V gene is TRBV6-4, the J gene TRBJ1-3, with D possibly being TRBD1 (5 bases). CDR1 is MRHNA, CDR2 SNTAGT, per germline. The CDR3 is 16 residues long. CDR3 sequence (DNA): TGTGCCAGCAGTTACTCGAACAGGCTACGGGGAAACACCATATATTTT. Amino acids: CASSYSNRLRGNTIYF.

J is TRBJ2-6 and V is TRBV29-1, with D hard to call. With 1 base removed from V and 4 bases from J, the gap between germline ends came to 8 bases. The CDR3 covers 14 residues. Germline V gene lookup returns CDR1 SQVTM and CDR2 ANQGSEA. CDR3 coding DNA: TGCAGCGTTGAAGTGTCTTTAGGGGCCAACGTCCTGACTTTC. Its translation is CSVEVSLGANVLTF.

This chain connects TRBV10-2 to TRBJ2-3; D is ambiguous. Between the trimmed V and J ends, which lost 6 bases and 2 bases, there was a span of 9 bases. CDR1 and CDR2 (germline): WSHSY, SAAADI. There are 13 residues in the CDR3. CDR3 DNA: TGCGCCAGCAGGAAAGACCTCACAGATACGCAGTATTTT. Amino acids: CASRKDLTDTQYF.

V gene TRBV2 combines with J gene TRBJ1-4, with a tentative D call TRBD1 (6 bases). CDR1 and CDR2 (germline): SNHLY, FYNNEI. The CDR3 spans 13 residues. The ends were cut back, 1 base at V and 7 bases at J, with 7 bases in the middle. The CDR3 is CASSEGTVEKLFF. CDR3 DNA: TGTGCCAGCAGTGAAGGGACAGTTGAAAAACTGTTTTTT. Filled out from reference TRBV2 and TRBJ1-4, the complete variable domain reads EPEVTQTPSHQVTQMGQEVILRCVPISNHLYFYWYRQILGQKVEFLVSFYNNEISEKSEIFDDQFSVERPDGSNFTLKIRSTKLEDSAMYFCASSEGTVEKLFFGSGTQLSVL.

This chain links TRBV10-2 with TRBJ2-3; D may be TRBD1 or TRBD2 (5 bases each). From germline, CDR1 is WSHSY and CDR2 SAAADI. The V gene lost 9 bases and the J gene lost 2 bases, with 15 bases spanning the gap. The CDR3 has 14 amino acids. DNA for the CDR3: TGCGCCAGTAGTCCGGGACCACACACAGATACGCAGTATTTT. It specifies CASSPGPHTDTQYF.

The rearrangement uses TRBV6-7 and TRBJ2-1; D is tentatively TRBD1 or TRBD2 (5 bases each). TRBV6-7 is recorded as an ORF, its role being uncertain. V was clipped by 7 bases and J by 1 base, with 17 bases between them. CDR3 length equals 16 residues. CDR3 nucleotides: TGTGCCAGCACCCATGGTTGGGACCCGTCCTACAATGAGCAGTTCTTC. This gives the protein CASTHGWDPSYNEQFF.

The genes are TRBV18 and TRBJ2-7; D is perhaps TRBD1 or TRBD2 (7 bases each). V lost 2 bases and J lost 2, with 13 bases in between. CDR1 is KGHSH, CDR2 LQKENI, per germline. The CDR3 has 15 residues. The CDR3, as DNA: TGTGCCAGCTCACCAAGGGCAGGGGGGGCCTACGAGCAGTACTTC. Amino acid sequence: CASSPRAGGAYEQYF.

V and J are TRBV29-1 and TRBJ1-2, with 7 bases that match TRBD1. The CDR3 sequence is 12 residues long. After removal of 5 bases from V and 8 bases from J, the junction contained 8 bases not matched to a gene. Per germline, CDR1 SQVTM and CDR2 ANQGSEA. The CDR3 is CSVISDRKGYTF. The CDR3 bases are TGCAGCGTTATCTCGGACAGGAAGGGCTACACCTTC.